Below, one T cell receptor (beta chain) is given with its context. This sample is part of a study of cytomegalovirus exposure and HLA in healthy donors. With 60 Vbeta and 13 Jbeta primers, the PCR was carried out. The assay was immunoSEQ multiplex PCR, and TCRdb's table has in-frame clones only and misses some. This repertoire shows about 160,000 clones, roughly 80% found once; its top ten account for roughly 3.6%. Germline V gene sequence: CDR1 GTSNPN, CDR2 SVGIG (reference sequence). This CDR3 spans 13 amino acids. Trimming cost V 3 bases and J 5 bases; bases outside gene matches: 2. The chain recombines TRBV30 with TRBJ1-4; 8 bases are a match to TRBD1. This TCR came from a man aged 25 to 45 in good health and CMV-seropositive. Sample: PBMCs. Here the CDR3 reads CAWRGTGNEKLFF. CDR3 nucleotide sequence: TGTGCCTGGAGAGGGACAGGCAATGAAAAACTGTTTTTT.